The 20 T cell receptor beta chains in this list originate from one sample, sequenced in a study of cytomegalovirus exposure and HLA in healthy donors. Vbeta (60) and Jbeta (13) primers were used in the PCR. The assay was immunoSEQ multiplex PCR, and TCRdb's table has in-frame clones only and misses some. The top ten hold 1.5% of the sample, which has around 170,000 clones, around 80% seen once. The specimen sequenced was PBMCs. The receptors derive from a man aged 40-49 years in good health and CMV-seronegative.

V and J are TRBV5-1 and TRBJ2-5; TRBD2 is a possible D gene (5 bases). The V end lost 4 bases, the J end lost 4 bases, and 20 bases lay between the germline ends. The V gene's germline CDR1 is SGHRS and CDR2 YFSETQ. This CDR3 has 16 amino acids. The CDR3, as DNA: TGCGCCAGCAGCCTTGTATCCCGGGGATACGGAGAGACCCAGTACTTC. It yields the protein CASSLVSRGYGETQYF.

This rearrangement joins TRBV5-4 to TRBJ2-7; 12 positions match TRBD1. The CDR3 is 15 amino acids. Trimming cost V 2 bases and J 4 bases; bases outside gene matches: 4. CDR1 SGHNT and CDR2 YYREEE come from the germline V gene (reference sequence). The CDR3 DNA follows: TGTGCCAGCAGCTTACCGGGACAGGGGGCATACGAGCAGTACTTC. Protein: CASSLPGQGAYEQYF.

V gene TRBV10-3 combines with J gene TRBJ2-5; D perhaps matches TRBD1 (5 bases). Trimming removed 0 bases at V and 1 base at J, with 12 bases between. CDR3 length: 16 amino acids. Germline values: CDR1 ENHRY, CDR2 SYGVKD. In DNA, the CDR3 is TGTGCCATCAGTGAGTCCTTAGGGGCCGCCCAAGAGACCCAGTACTTC. As protein: CAISESLGAAQETQYF.

The V call is TRBV2, the J call TRBJ2-5, with D unresolved. Germline CDR1 SNHLY, CDR2 FYNNEI. The CDR3 extends over 11 amino acids. Trimming cost V 6 bases and J 3 bases, with 5 bases left between them. The CDR3 loop is CASSPKETQYF. The CDR3 DNA is TGTGCCAGCAGCCCAAAAGAGACCCAGTACTTC.

This chain joins TRBV9 and TRBJ2-7, with D perhaps matching TRBD2 (7 bases). Germline CDR1 and CDR2: SGDLS and YYNGEE. Trimming pared 4 bases from V and 5 bases from J, leaving 19 bases between. The length of the CDR3 is 15 residues. The CDR3 coding sequence is TGTGCCAGCAGCCCGGTAAGGGCGGGGGCCCACGAGCAGTACTTC. Its translation is CASSPVRAGAHEQYF.

The rearrangement links TRBV7-2 to TRBJ2-2; TRBD1 matches at 9 bases. Germline values: CDR1 SGHTA, CDR2 FQGNSA. The CDR3 runs 16 residues. Germline trimming cut 4 bases from V and 4 bases from J; bases unmatched to any gene: 7. The CDR3 coding sequence is TGTGCCAGCAGCTCGACAGGGGGAGGGGGCACCGGGGAGCTGTTTTTT. As protein: CASSSTGGGGTGELFF.

The V call is TRBV7-2, the J call TRBJ2-1; possible D gene TRBD2, 6 bases. The V gene lost 5 bases and the J gene lost 6 bases, with 14 bases spanning the gap. CDR3 length: 14 amino acids. In germline, CDR1 is SGHTA, CDR2 FQGNSA. CDR3 protein: CASSQQTSRNEQFF. CDR3 bases: TGTGCCAGCAGCCAACAGACTAGTCGCAATGAGCAGTTCTTC.

This clone was seen only once. The V and J genes are TRBV29-1 and TRBJ2-3; D is perhaps TRBD1 (7 bases). CDR1 and CDR2 (germline): SQVTM, ANQGSEA. V lost 4 bases and J 2 bases, leaving 16 bases between the germline ends. The CDR3 spans 15 residues. For the CDR3, the DNA is TGCAGCGTTGCAGGGGGGCTAGCAAACACAGATACGCAGTATTTT. As protein: CSVAGGLANTDTQYF.

This clone was found a few times. The chain links TRBV5-1 to TRBJ1-1; 7 nucleotides line up with TRBD1. This CDR3 region has 15 residues. Germline values: CDR1 SGHRS, CDR2 YFSETQ. Germline trimming cut 3 bases from V and 0 bases from J; bases unmatched to any gene: 5. The CDR3 protein is CASSWGTVMNTEAFF. The CDR3 DNA is TGCGCCAGCAGCTGGGGGACAGTCATGAACACTGAAGCTTTCTTT.

The chain combines TRBV2 with TRBJ1-1; no clear D gene. V lost 5 bases to trimming and J lost 3 bases, with 4 bases between them. The CDR3 covers 11 residues. In germline, CDR1 is SNHLY, CDR2 FYNNEI. The CDR3 loop reads CASSLYTEAFF. The CDR3 DNA sequence: TGTGCCAGCAGTCTTTACACTGAAGCTTTCTTT.

This chain joins TRBV9 and TRBJ2-5, with 10 bases lining up with TRBD2. Looked up from germline, CDR1 is SGDLS and CDR2 is YYNGEE. The V and J ends lost 0 bases and 1 base, in that order; junction bases with no gene match: 6. The length of the CDR3 is 17 residues. DNA of the CDR3: TGTGCCAGCAGCGTAGGGCTAGCGGGGGTCATCCAAGAGACCCAGTACTTC. As protein: CASSVGLAGVIQETQYF.

The CDR3 loop is CASSPGLARGGDTQYF. CDR3 nucleotide sequence: TGTGCCAGCAGTCCCGGACTAGCTCGAGGTGGAGATACGCAGTATTTT. The gene calls are TRBV6-6 and TRBJ2-3; 8 positions match TRBD2. The V gene end was trimmed by 5 bases and the J gene end by 5 bases; junction bases not matched to a gene: 12. The CDR3 has 16 amino acids. Germline V CDR1 and CDR2: MNHNY, SVGAGI (reference sequence).

The genes are TRBV9 and TRBJ2-3, with 8 bases that match TRBD2. The CDR3 covers 14 residues. Germline CDR1 SGDLS, CDR2 YYNGEE. J was trimmed by 4 bases and V by 3 bases; bases with no gene match: 4. CDR3 nucleotide sequence: TGTGCCAGCAGCGAAGGGCGGGGGGCAGATACGCAGTATTTT. As protein: CASSEGRGADTQYF. The complete variable domain, with remaining parts taken from reference TRBV9 and TRBJ2-3, reads DSGVTQTPKHLITATGQRVTLRCSPRSGDLSVYWYQQSLDQGLQFLIQYYNGEERAKGNILERFSAQQFPDLHSELNLSSLELGDSALYFCASSEGRGADTQYFGPGTRLTVL.

The chain links TRBV27 to TRBJ1-4; 9 bases agree with TRBD1. V trimming: 5 bases; J trimming: 7 bases; junction bases outside the gene matches: 5. The CDR3 has 14 amino acids. Germline-derived CDR1 and CDR2 are MNHEY and SMNVEV (reference sequence). DNA of the CDR3: TGTGCCAGCAGTCTTGGACAGGGGCGTGAAAAACTGTTTTTT. Encoded protein: CASSLGQGREKLFF.

CDR3 amino acids: CASSRRATNEKLFF. In DNA, the CDR3 is TGTGCCAGCAGCCGCAGGGCGACTAATGAAAAACTGTTTTTT. The chain combines TRBV2 with TRBJ1-4; the D gene is possibly TRBD1 (5 bases). The germline V gene encodes CDR1 SNHLY and CDR2 FYNNEI. The CDR3 is 14 amino acids. Trimming took off 6 bases at V and 2 bases at J, with 10 bases between the two ends.

This clone was recorded once. The chain recombines TRBV4-3 with TRBJ1-4; D unclear. CDR1 LGHNA and CDR2 YSLEER come from the germline V gene. The V end was cut by 1 base, the J end by 8 bases, with 14 bases between. The CDR3 is 15 amino acids. The CDR3 nucleotides are TGCGCCAGCAGCCAAGCGGCGGCCCTTGGGGAAAAACTGTTTTTT. This codes for CASSQAAALGEKLFF.

The chain carries TRBV5-4 and TRBJ2-6; the D is unclear. Germline V gene sequence: CDR1 SGHNT, CDR2 YYREEE (reference sequence). V was shortened by 2 bases and J by 0 bases, with 3 bases between the two germline ends. This CDR3 is built from 14 residues. The CDR3 sequence: CASSFSSGANVLTF. DNA of the CDR3: TGTGCCAGCAGCTTTAGCTCTGGGGCCAACGTCCTGACTTTC.

In DNA form, the CDR3 reads TGCGCCAGCAGCTTGGACTCGGGAGCAACTAATGAAAAACTGTTTTTT. Protein sequence: CASSLDSGATNEKLFF. The chain is built from TRBV5-1 and TRBJ1-4; no definite D call. CDR3 length equals 16 residues. The ends were cut back, 0 bases at V and 0 bases at J, with 9 bases in the middle. Germline CDR1 and CDR2: SGHRS and YFSETQ.

V gene TRBV30 combines with J gene TRBJ1-1, with no clear D. Germline V gene lookup returns CDR1 GTSNPN and CDR2 SVGIG (reference sequence). The CDR3 covers 11 residues. V was pared by 0 bases and J by 7 bases, with 6 bases between. The CDR3 nucleotides are TGTGCCTGGAGTGTACTCGGTGAAGCTTTCTTT. It is translated as CAWSVLGEAFF.

The chain carries TRBV19 and TRBJ2-7, with 9 bases matching TRBD1. This CDR3 contains 17 residues. The V segment lost 3 bases and the J segment 4 bases; nucleotides outside the gene matches: 13. Germline V gene lookup returns CDR1 LNHDA and CDR2 SQIVND (reference sequence). CDR3 loop: CASSIIPQGAIGYEQYF. DNA of the CDR3: TGTGCCAGTAGTATCATCCCACAGGGGGCGATAGGATACGAGCAGTACTTC.